Below, 6 T cell receptor beta chains from the same sample are listed, as sequenced in a study of PD-1 blockade in classical Hodgkin lymphoma. The assay was immunoSEQ multiplex PCR, and TCRdb's table has in-frame clones only and misses some. The sample includes 75,000 to 95,000 clones, 65% to 85% of them seen just once. Described time point: cycle 4 day 1 (C4D1), after five to seven weeks of nivolumab. Autologous stem cell transplantation was followed by relapse in every patient, and brentuximab vedotin exposure varied. Sequences were derived from peripheral blood mononuclear cells (PBMCs), sampled before the fourth cycle of nivolumab. These receptor sequences come from a human donor with classical Hodgkin lymphoma.

The chain is built from TRBV6-6 and TRBJ1-2; 11 positions agree with TRBD1. CDR3 length: 13 amino acids. Per germline, CDR1 MNHNY and CDR2 SVGAGI (reference sequence). The V and J ends lost 6 bases and 6 bases, in that order; junction bases with no gene match: 3. CDR3 nucleotides: TGTGCCAGCAGATTGGGACAGGGGGATGGCTACACCTTC. It codes for CASRLGQGDGYTF.

This clone was picked up a small number of times. The rearrangement joins TRBV2 to TRBJ2-7, with unresolved D. The CDR3 extends over 13 amino acids. V was trimmed by 7 bases and J by 5 bases, leaving 15 bases between them. Germline V lookup: CDR1 SNHLY, CDR2 FYNNEI. The CDR3 coding sequence is TGTGCCAGCACCAAGAACCCTGCTGACGAGCAGTACTTC. It codes for CASTKNPADEQYF.

The rearrangement uses TRBV6-5 and TRBJ2-1; 8 bases are shared with TRBD1. Trimming took 0 bases from V and 10 from J; bases not matched to a gene: 11. Germline CDR1 is MNHEY and CDR2 is SVGAGI. The CDR3 sequence is 16 residues long. The CDR3 reads CASSYSSRGRVEEQFF. In DNA form, the CDR3 reads TGTGCCAGCAGTTACTCGAGCAGGGGGCGGGTAGAGGAGCAGTTCTTC.

The chain employs TRBV6-1 and TRBJ2-1; 8 bases align to TRBD1. Germline V gives CDR1 MNHNS, CDR2 SASEGT. Trimming removed 10 bases from V and 3 bases from J; junction bases left unmatched: 8. This CDR3 is built from 14 residues. This CDR3 is CATRTGIDYNEQFF. DNA for the CDR3: TGTGCCACGCGGACAGGGATCGACTACAATGAGCAGTTCTTC.

J is TRBJ2-1 and V is TRBV4-1; 10 bases are shared with TRBD2. V lost 0 bases, J lost 4 bases, and 9 bases stayed unmatched. Germline V gives CDR1 MGHRA, CDR2 YSYEKL. This CDR3 is built from 18 residues. The CDR3 here is CASSQDAPSGSFYNEQFF. The CDR3 DNA reads as TGCGCCAGCAGCCAAGATGCCCCTAGCGGGAGCTTTTACAATGAGCAGTTCTTC.

The V and J genes are TRBV28 and TRBJ1-3; 7 bases match TRBD1. This CDR3 spans 16 amino acids. With V trimmed by 6 bases and J by 0 bases, 8 bases remained unmatched. CDR1 and CDR2 from the germline V gene are MDHEN and SYDVKM. CDR3 region: CASSPPGTVSGNTIYF. The DNA of the CDR3 is TGTGCCAGCAGCCCCCCCGGGACAGTCTCTGGAAACACCATATATTTT.